A single sample is the source of the 2 T cell receptor beta chains below, sequenced in a study of OX40 agonist ivuxolimab in advanced cancers. Libraries were constructed by the immunoSEQ multiplex PCR assay. Not all clones reach the TCRdb copy of this immuneACCESS table, which keeps in-frame sequences only. Checked studies attribute under half of the gap to unresolved V genes and leave the rest unexplained. This sample comprises about 66,000 clones, 80% to 90% of them detected only once. The ten largest clonotypes hold roughly 8.2% of the sample. Specimen: CD4+ or CD8+ T cells sorted from blood, collected in a trial of the OX40 agonist ivuxolimab. Receptor source: an adult with an advanced solid tumor such as melanoma, head and neck, liver or kidney cancer.

This clone has only one observation. The genes are TRBV5-1 and TRBJ2-4, with no clear D. The CDR3 is made up of 15 amino acids. In germline, CDR1 is SGHRS, CDR2 YFSETQ. The germline V and J ends were trimmed by 0 bases and 0 bases, with 7 bases remaining between them. Here the CDR3 DNA reads TGCGCCAGCAGCTTGGACAGCCGAGCCAAAAACATTCAGTACTTC. It encodes CASSLDSRAKNIQYF.

The table lists this clone with a count of one. CDR3 nucleotides: TGCGCCAGCAGCTTAGGGCAGGCGGCAGATACGCAGTATTTT. Its translation: CASSLGQAADTQYF. The genes are TRBV5-1 and TRBJ2-3; D gene ambiguous. The CDR3 loop spans 14 amino acids. Germline V gene data show CDR1 as SGHRS and CDR2 as YFSETQ. V lost 2 bases and J lost 4, with 11 bases in between.